The 25 T cell receptor beta chains listed next were all sequenced from one sample in a study of blood T cell repertoires in COVID-19. Sequenced by immunoSEQ multiplex PCR; TCRdb stores in-frame clones only, minus some. Among 300,000 to 350,000 clones listed, around 90% were seen once. Material: peripheral blood. Every receptor here comes from a woman in her forties with COVID-19, enrolled during active disease.

This clone was counted a single time. The chain links TRBV28 to TRBJ1-6; D gene unclear. Germline lookup yields CDR1 MDHEN and CDR2 SYDVKM. The CDR3 is 15 residues long. Trimming took 1 base from V and 0 from J, leaving 4 bases between them. The CDR3 reads CASSLSSSYNSPLHF. Written as DNA, the CDR3 is TGTGCCAGCAGTTTATCCAGCTCCTATAATTCACCCCTCCACTTT.

This clone was seen a single time. This chain links TRBV5-1 with TRBJ1-1, with D maybe TRBD1 (6 bases). This CDR3 is built from 16 residues. V was cut by 2 bases and J by 1 base, with 15 bases left in between. Germline CDR1 is SGHRS and CDR2 is YFSETQ. CDR3 in DNA: TGCGCCAGCAGCTTAATTCCCCAACAGGGGAACACTGAAGCTTTCTTT. This gives the protein CASSLIPQQGNTEAFF.

V and J are TRBV4-1 and TRBJ1-1; no reliable D call. The CDR3 is made up of 16 amino acids. The V end lost 1 base, the J end lost 4 bases, and 16 bases lay between the germline ends. The germline CDR1 and CDR2 sequences are MGHRA and YSYEKL. The CDR3 nucleotides read TGCGCCAGCAGCCAAGGCCCCCAGAGCGTGGCCACTGAAGCTTTCTTT. It is translated as CASSQGPQSVATEAFF.

This clone has just a few counts. This chain links TRBV6-2 or TRBV6-3 with TRBJ1-5; D is possibly TRBD1 (5 bases). The CDR3 consists of 17 residues. Trimming pared 5 bases from V and 4 bases from J, leaving 21 bases between. CDR1 and CDR2 from the germline V gene are MNHEY and SVGEGT. In nucleotides, the CDR3 is TGTGCCAGCAGTCCATGGGGCCCGCGACAGCAAAATCAGCCCCAGCATTTT. Translated: CASSPWGPRQQNQPQHF.

The J gene is TRBJ1-2, the V gene TRBV4-1; 9 bases are a match to TRBD1. Unmatched junction bases numbered 7, after V lost 4 bases and J lost 7 bases. Germline CDR1 is MGHRA and CDR2 is YSYEKL. The CDR3 runs 14 residues. CDR3 protein: CASSPQDRGGGYTF. CDR3 sequence (DNA): TGCGCCAGCAGCCCACAGGACAGGGGAGGTGGCTACACCTTC.

The chain uses TRBV5-1 and TRBJ1-1; 7 bases are a match to TRBD1. Unmatched junction bases numbered 2, after V lost 5 bases and J lost 4 bases. The CDR3 has 12 residues. Per the germline V gene, CDR1 is SGHRS and CDR2 is YFSETQ. CDR3 in amino acids: CASRAGGTEAFF. In DNA, the CDR3 is TGCGCCAGCAGGGCAGGGGGCACTGAAGCTTTCTTT. The full variable domain, in which reference TRBV5-1 and TRBJ1-1 provide the parts outside the CDR3, is KAGVTQTPRYLIKTRGQQVTLSCSPISGHRSVSWYQQTPGQGLQFLFEYFSETQRNKGNFPGRFSGRQFSNSRSEMNVSTLELGDSALYLCASRAGGTEAFFGQGTRLTVV.

This clone was observed once. The chain recombines TRBV5-1 with TRBJ1-1; the D is unclear. The CDR3 is 13 amino acids. Trimming left V 7 bases short and J 3 bases short, with 13 bases between. Germline V gene lookup returns CDR1 SGHRS and CDR2 YFSETQ. DNA for the CDR3: TGCGCCAGCGGCGTCGGGAGGGACACTGAAGCTTTCTTT. It specifies CASGVGRDTEAFF.

The chain recombines TRBV24-1 with TRBJ1-2; perhaps TRBD1 as D (6 bases). V lost 4 bases and J lost 3, with 14 bases in between. Germline assignment: CDR1 KGHDR and CDR2 SFDVKD. The CDR3 contains 15 residues. The CDR3 bases are TGTGCCACCAGTGACCACAGGGATCCTTACTATGGCTACACCTTC. As protein: CATSDHRDPYYGYTF.

This clone was seen only once. This chain uses TRBV5-1 with TRBJ2-3; D not certain. The germline V and J ends were trimmed by 7 bases and 0 bases, with 12 bases remaining between them. Germline CDR1 and CDR2: SGHRS and YFSETQ. This CDR3 spans 14 amino acids. The CDR3: CASRPGPSTDTQYF. Here the CDR3 DNA reads TGCGCCAGCCGTCCAGGTCCTAGCACAGATACGCAGTATTTT. Looking up the rest from reference TRBV5-1 and TRBJ2-3 gives the full variable domain: KAGVTQTPRYLIKTRGQQVTLSCSPISGHRSVSWYQQTPGQGLQFLFEYFSETQRNKGNFPGRFSGRQFSNSRSEMNVSTLELGDSALYLCASRPGPSTDTQYFGPGTRLTVL.

This clone has only one observation. CDR3: CASSPVVTGELFF. The CDR3 region has the DNA TGTGCCAGCAGCCCGGTAGTTACCGGGGAGCTGTTTTTT. The rearrangement joins TRBV7-3 to TRBJ2-2; unclear D gene. Looked up from germline, CDR1 is SGHTA and CDR2 is FQGTGA. The CDR3 is 13 amino acids. The V gene lost 5 bases and the J gene lost 5 bases, with 9 bases spanning the gap.

The chain uses TRBV10-3 and TRBJ2-7; 10 positions agree with TRBD1. Trimming at V came to 3 bases and at J to 1 base, leaving 6 bases not matched to a gene. The CDR3 covers 16 residues. Germline V gene sequence: CDR1 ENHRY, CDR2 SYGVKD. Here the CDR3 reads CAISDPGQGFSYEQYF. The CDR3 coding sequence is TGTGCCATCAGTGACCCGGGACAGGGGTTTTCCTACGAGCAGTACTTC.

The rearrangement uses TRBV7-2 and TRBJ2-7, with a tentative D call TRBD2 (7 bases). CDR3 length equals 15 residues. Germline loops: CDR1 SGHTA, CDR2 FQGNSA. Deletions cut 1 base from V and 3 bases from J, with 13 bases between. In DNA, the CDR3 is TGTGCCAGCAGCTTAGATGGGGGGGCAGGCTACGAGCAGTACTTC. This sequence encodes CASSLDGGAGYEQYF.

This clone was recorded once. The rearrangement uses TRBV9 and TRBJ1-2, with 8 positions matching TRBD1. J lost 8 bases, V lost 4 bases, and 10 bases had no gene match. Per germline, CDR1 SGDLS and CDR2 YYNGEE. The CDR3 extends over 14 amino acids. CDR3 nucleotide sequence: TGTGCCAGCAGCCCAGGATCTCGACAGGGGGGCTACACCTTC. It encodes CASSPGSRQGGYTF.

The genes are TRBV7-2 and TRBJ2-5; tentative D call: TRBD2 (5 bases). The DNA end is more similar to TRBJ2-7, so the J call may be wrong. This CDR3 comprises 17 residues. Germline CDR1 is SGHTA and CDR2 is FQGNSA. The CDR3 protein is CASSLALSSLPSYEQYF. Written as DNA, the CDR3 is TGTGCCAGCAGCTTAGCGCTCTCTAGCCTCCCCTCCTACGAGCAGTACTTC.

This clone was seen just once. The chain links TRBV7-2 to TRBJ2-5; weak D call: TRBD1 (7 bases). The germline V gene has CDR1 SGHTA and CDR2 FQGNSA. Trimming pared 7 bases from V and 6 bases from J, leaving 24 bases between. The length of the CDR3 is 16 residues. CDR3: CASTQGGRGARKTQYF. The CDR3 coding sequence is TGTGCCAGCACCCAGGGGGGTAGAGGCGCGAGAAAGACCCAGTACTTC.

The chain recombines TRBV6-5 with TRBJ2-1; D unresolved. CDR3 size: 14 residues. V was pared by 1 base and J by 12 bases, with 16 bases between. The V gene's germline CDR1 is MNHEY and CDR2 SVGAGI. The CDR3 loop is CASSYLGEAKVQFF. CDR3 nucleotides: TGTGCCAGCAGTTACTTAGGTGAAGCGAAGGTGCAGTTCTTC.

The gene calls are TRBV15 and TRBJ1-4; unclear D gene. Trimming cost V 8 bases and J 1 base, with 14 bases left between them. CDR1 and CDR2 (germline): LNHNV, YYDKDF (reference sequence). The CDR3 has 15 amino acids. The chain's CDR3 is CATERGIGTNEKLFF. The CDR3, as DNA: TGTGCCACCGAACGAGGGATCGGAACTAATGAAAAACTGTTTTTT.

V and J are TRBV6-5 and TRBJ2-7; D unresolved. CDR1 is MNHEY, CDR2 SVGAGI, per germline. With 7 bases removed from V and 3 bases from J, the gap between germline ends came to 13 bases. CDR3 size: 13 residues. The CDR3: CASTSTFFYEQYF. CDR3 sequence (DNA): TGTGCCAGCACGTCCACTTTTTTCTACGAGCAGTACTTC.

The genes are TRBV27 and TRBJ2-3; 16 bases agree with TRBD2. V lost 6 bases, J lost 7 bases, and 7 bases stayed unmatched. This CDR3 comprises 16 residues. The V gene's germline CDR1 is MNHEY and CDR2 SMNVEV (reference sequence). DNA of the CDR3: TGTGCCAGCAGGCTGGGACTAGCGGGAGGGCCCCATACGCAGTATTTT. It is translated as CASRLGLAGGPHTQYF.

This chain connects TRBV5-6 to TRBJ1-4; D not certain. Trimming left V 2 bases short and J 2 bases short, with 4 bases between. This CDR3 spans 13 amino acids. Germline V gene data show CDR1 as SGHDT and CDR2 as YYEEEE. CDR3: CASSFGTNEKLFF. The DNA for the CDR3 is TGTGCCAGCAGCTTCGGGACTAATGAAAAACTGTTTTTT. The full variable domain, its missing parts supplied by reference TRBV5-6 and TRBJ1-4, is DAGVTQSPTHLIKTRGQQVTLRCSPKSGHDTVSWYQQALGQGPQFIFQYYEEEERQRGNFPDRFSGHQFPNYSSELNVNALLLGDSALYLCASSFGTNEKLFFGSGTQLSVL.

The chain is built from TRBV6-6 and TRBJ2-1; D possibly corresponds to TRBD2 (5 bases). Germline values: CDR1 MNHNY, CDR2 SVGAGI (reference sequence). The V and J ends lost 6 bases and 4 bases respectively, with 10 bases between them. The CDR3 consists of 13 residues. For the CDR3, the DNA is TGTGCCAGCAGAACCGGGGTGTACAATGAGCAGTTCTTC. Amino acids: CASRTGVYNEQFF.

This chain joins TRBV5-1 and TRBJ2-5; a possible D gene is TRBD2 (6 bases). CDR1 and CDR2 from the germline V gene are SGHRS and YFSETQ. This CDR3 has 15 residues. Deletions cut 4 bases from V and 6 bases from J, with 19 bases between. The CDR3 DNA follows: TGCGCCAGCAGCCTGGATCAGGGCGCGGGGAAGACCCAGTACTTC. Encoded protein: CASSLDQGAGKTQYF.

V gene TRBV7-2 combines with J gene TRBJ2-2; tentatively, D is TRBD1 (6 bases). The CDR3 runs to 14 residues. The V and J ends lost 5 bases and 8 bases respectively, with 15 bases between them. CDR1 SGHTA and CDR2 FQGNSA come from the germline V gene. CDR3 coding DNA: TGTGCCAGCAGCCTCTGGGTGGACAGAGGGGAGCTGTTTTTT. Translating gives CASSLWVDRGELFF.

This chain links TRBV6-6 with TRBJ1-3; D ambiguous. V lost 4 bases, J lost 0 bases, and 13 bases lay in between. The CDR3 sequence is 16 residues long. CDR1 is MNHNY, CDR2 SVGAGI, per germline (reference sequence). The CDR3 bases are TGTGCCAGCAGTTTGCGGCCGAGGAGCTCTGGAAACACCATATATTTT. As protein: CASSLRPRSSGNTIYF.

The chain couples TRBV5-4 to TRBJ1-6; the D gene is possibly TRBD1 (5 bases). The CDR3 is 15 amino acids. V was shortened by 5 bases and J by 4 bases, with 13 bases between the two germline ends. Germline CDR1 and CDR2: SGHNT and YYREEE (reference sequence). The CDR3, as DNA: TGTGCCAGCAGTACCCGGGACTGGTATAATTCACCCCTCCACTTT. It codes for CASSTRDWYNSPLHF.